This entry lists 27 T cell receptor beta chains sequenced from one sample in a study of T-cell reconstitution after alpha-beta-depleted transplantation in children. Unique molecular identifiers were built into the TCRbeta library. Each CDR3 protein is one row after TCRdb ran MiXCR on the PCR reads. The sample has some 500,000 distinct CDR3 sequences; 18% are singletons. The input for sequencing was PBMCs from the stem cell graft donor, taken from the stem cell graft. The source of these receptors is a human donor who donated a stem cell graft to a child with acute lymphoblastic leukemia.

V is TRBV2 and J is TRBJ2-1; D is perhaps TRBD2 (6 bases). The germline gives CDR1 SNHLY, CDR2 FYNNEI. The CDR3 runs to 15 residues. V was clipped by 6 bases and J by 0 bases, with 12 bases between them. The CDR3, as DNA: TGTGCCAGCAGGGAGGGACTGTCCTCCTACAATGAGCAGTTCTTC. Translating gives CASREGLSSYNEQFF.

CDR3 region: CASSGSLRAGYTF. CDR3 DNA: TGTGCCAGCAGCGGCAGTCTACGCGCTGGCTACACCTTC. V is TRBV4-2 and J is TRBJ1-2; the D is unclear. The V end was cut by 5 bases, the J end by 7 bases, with 14 bases between. The V gene's germline CDR1 is LGHNA and CDR2 YNFKEQ. The CDR3 contains 13 residues.

This clonotype has ten or more counts. In DNA form, the CDR3 reads TGTGCCAGCTCACCACTCTTCAGGGACAGGGTCCTTAAAGGACTAAACATTCAGTACTTC. This gives the protein CASSPLFRDRVLKGLNIQYF. The chain joins TRBV18 to TRBJ2-4; 9 bases align to TRBD1. CDR1 is KGHSH, CDR2 LQKENI, per germline. This CDR3 has 20 amino acids. V shed 1 base and J 6 bases; nucleotides not matched to a gene: 19.

This clonotype was detected only a few times. The chain couples TRBV27 to TRBJ2-4, with D possibly matching TRBD1 (6 bases). Germline assignment: CDR1 MNHEY and CDR2 SMNVEV (reference sequence). Trimming cost V 3 bases and J 5 bases, with 11 bases left between them. The CDR3 spans 14 residues. The CDR3 bases are TGTGCCAGCAGTTTGGTGGACAGCCAAAACATTCAGTACTTC. Residues: CASSLVDSQNIQYF.

The chain combines TRBV5-8 with TRBJ1-5, with 7 positions matching TRBD1. Germline CDR1 and CDR2: SGHTS and YDEGEE. V was clipped by 3 bases and J by 1 base; unmatched bases: 7. This CDR3 spans 16 amino acids. The CDR3 loop is CASSYLYRGSNQPQHF. The DNA of the CDR3 is TGTGCCAGCAGCTATCTTTACAGGGGAAGCAATCAGCCCCAGCATTTT.

The chain has TRBV5-5 and TRBJ2-1, with 11 positions matching TRBD2. Germline V gives CDR1 SGHKS, CDR2 YYEKEE (reference sequence). V was clipped by 0 bases and J by 3 bases; unmatched bases: 5. This CDR3 has 17 amino acids. CDR3 amino acids: CASSLEVGTSGYNEQFF. The CDR3 DNA is TGTGCCAGCAGCTTGGAGGTGGGGACTAGCGGCTACAATGAGCAGTTCTTC.

This clonotype was seen more than once but under ten times. The rearrangement links TRBV7-3 to TRBJ2-3; D tentatively fits TRBD1 or TRBD2 (5 bases each). Germline CDR1 reads SGHTA; CDR2 reads FQGTGA. CDR3 length equals 15 residues. Trimming took off 5 bases at V and 2 bases at J, with 14 bases between the two ends. CDR3 region: CASSRGPRHTDTQYF. As DNA, the CDR3 is TGTGCCAGCAGCCGGGGACCTCGCCACACAGATACGCAGTATTTT.

The CDR3 sequence is CASSHRTMGQNEQYF. CDR3 sequence (DNA): TGTGCCAGCAGCCACAGGACTATGGGGCAAAACGAGCAGTACTTC. The chain carries TRBV7-9 and TRBJ2-7, with D possibly being TRBD2 (6 bases). Germline-derived CDR1 and CDR2 are SEHNR and FQNEAQ (reference sequence). V was shortened by 5 bases and J by 5 bases, with 19 bases between the two germline ends. This CDR3 comprises 15 residues.

The V gene is TRBV23-1, the J gene TRBJ2-3; maybe TRBD1 (5 bases). TRBV23-1 is recorded as an ORF, its role being uncertain. V lost 2 bases and J 4 bases, leaving 13 bases between the germline ends. The CDR3 is 15 residues long. The CDR3 loop reads CASSQGPRGPDTQYF. The DNA for the CDR3 is TGCGCCAGCAGTCAAGGTCCAAGGGGCCCAGATACGCAGTATTTT.

The chain has TRBV20-1 and TRBJ2-3; 7 bases agree with TRBD2. CDR3 size: 17 residues. The V and J ends lost 6 bases and 1 base, in that order; junction bases with no gene match: 16. Germline V gene sequence: CDR1 DFQATT, CDR2 SNEGSKA (reference sequence). CDR3 in amino acids: CSARGGGEGVRTDTQYF. CDR3 in DNA: TGCAGTGCCCGGGGCGGGGGAGAGGGTGTCCGCACAGATACGCAGTATTTT.

CDR3 DNA: TGCGCCAGCAGCTTGTTCCCGGTCTCCTACGAGCAGTACTTC. It codes for CASSLFPVSYEQYF. This chain links TRBV5-1 with TRBJ2-7; D unclear. The V end was cut by 1 base, the J end by 0 bases, with 8 bases between. Germline CDR1 reads SGHRS; CDR2 reads YFSETQ. This CDR3 is built from 14 residues.

V and J are TRBV20-1 and TRBJ2-7; 7 nucleotides line up with TRBD1. CDR3 size: 13 residues. Germline trimming cut 8 bases from V and 0 bases from J; bases unmatched to any gene: 7. Germline-derived CDR1 and CDR2 are DFQATT and SNEGSKA (reference sequence). CDR3 DNA sequence: TGCAGTATTCCGGGACAGTACTCCTACGAGCAGTACTTC. Translated: CSIPGQYSYEQYF.

The gene calls are TRBV5-1 and TRBJ1-1, with D tentatively TRBD1 (6 bases). The CDR3 totals 14 residues. The germline V gene encodes CDR1 SGHRS and CDR2 YFSETQ. V lost 1 base to trimming and J lost 4 bases, with 11 bases between them. CDR3 sequence: CASSLMGASTEAFF. CDR3 nucleotide sequence: TGCGCCAGCAGCTTGATGGGGGCGTCCACTGAAGCTTTCTTT.

V gene TRBV5-1 combines with J gene TRBJ1-1; tentative D call: TRBD1 (5 bases). CDR3 length equals 14 residues. Trimming stripped 0 bases from V and 3 bases from J, with 9 bases between. Germline CDR1 and CDR2: SGHRS and YFSETQ. In nucleotides, the CDR3 is TGCGCCAGCAGCTTGGAGTCGGGGGACACTGAAGCTTTCTTT. This encodes CASSLESGDTEAFF. The full variable domain, completed using reference TRBV5-1 and TRBJ1-1, is KAGVTQTPRYLIKTRGQQVTLSCSPISGHRSVSWYQQTPGQGLQFLFEYFSETQRNKGNFPGRFSGRQFSNSRSEMNVSTLELGDSALYLCASSLESGDTEAFFGQGTRLTVV.

V and J are TRBV20-1 and TRBJ1-2; 9 bases map to TRBD1. The CDR3 contains 16 residues. CDR1 is DFQATT, CDR2 SNEGSKA, per germline (reference sequence). V shed 6 bases and J 4 bases; nucleotides not matched to a gene: 15. For the CDR3, the DNA is TGCAGTGCCATAACAGGGGGCGCTTCTCCTATCTATGGCTACACCTTC. Residues: CSAITGGASPIYGYTF.

This clonotype has only a few counts. The chain carries TRBV2 and TRBJ2-1, with TRBD2 matching 7 bases. V lost 6 bases to trimming and J lost 3 bases; unmatched junction nucleotides: 5. Germline V CDR1 and CDR2: SNHLY, FYNNEI. The CDR3 sequence is 14 residues long. CDR3: CASSSLASYNEQFF. The CDR3 DNA sequence: TGTGCCAGCAGCTCACTAGCGAGCTACAATGAGCAGTTCTTC.

This chain connects TRBV6-2 or TRBV6-3 to TRBJ1-1; D call uncertain. The CDR3 covers 13 residues. The germline V gene has CDR1 MNHEY and CDR2 SVGEGT. Between the trimmed V and J ends, which lost 2 bases and 4 bases, there was a span of 8 bases. This CDR3 is CASSYGLSTEAFF. The CDR3 DNA reads as TGTGCCAGCAGTTACGGGCTTTCCACTGAAGCTTTCTTT.

The sample holds a few counts of this clonotype. The gene calls are TRBV19 and TRBJ2-2; 10 nucleotides agree with TRBD1. In germline, CDR1 is LNHDA, CDR2 SQIVND (reference sequence). The J segment lost 6 bases and the V segment lost 9 bases, leaving 4 bases of the junction unmatched. The CDR3 loop spans 13 amino acids. This chain's CDR3 is CASSGTGAGELFF. CDR3 nucleotides: TGTGCCAGCTCCGGGACAGGGGCCGGGGAGCTGTTTTTT.

This clonotype turned up a few times. This chain joins TRBV7-9 and TRBJ2-3; TRBD2 matches 7 bases. The trim removed 4 bases at V and 3 bases at J, leaving 7 bases unmatched. Germline V gene lookup returns CDR1 SEHNR and CDR2 FQNEAQ (reference sequence). The CDR3 spans 15 residues. The DNA of the CDR3 is TGTGCCAGCAGCTCCTTTAGCGGGTATACAGATACGCAGTATTTT. Residues: CASSSFSGYTDTQYF.

The V call is TRBV21-1, the J call TRBJ2-7; no check of the table's D call, TRBD1, against the DNA was made. TRBV21-1 counts as a pseudogene. The CDR3 spans 14 residues. The CDR3 here is CASSAGRVVYEQYF. CDR3 nucleotides: TGTGCCAGCAGCGCAGGCAGGGTAGTCTACGAGCAGTACTTC.

The V call is TRBV5-1, the J call TRBJ2-3; D remains ambiguous. This CDR3 has 14 amino acids. The germline gives CDR1 SGHRS, CDR2 YFSETQ. V gave up 0 bases and J gave up 4 bases, with 9 bases separating them. CDR3 in DNA: TGCGCCAGCAGCTTGGACGACAACCCAGATACGCAGTATTTT. It encodes CASSLDDNPDTQYF.

About this clonotype itself: The limits of the CDR3 on the DNA are not certain, so only TCRdb's listed CDR3 is given. The rearrangement links TRBV27 to TRBJ1-2. The CDR3 length is 15 residues, termini included. CDR1 and CDR2 from the germline V gene are MNHEY and SMNVEV (reference sequence). The CDR3 here is CASSFLETLNYGYTF.

The gene calls are TRBV20-1 and TRBJ1-1, with D possibly TRBD1 on 5 matching bases. This CDR3 spans 13 amino acids. CDR1 and CDR2 (germline): DFQATT, SNEGSKA (reference sequence). Trimming removed 6 bases from V and 2 bases from J, with 13 bases in between. CDR3 amino acids: CSAWGVKNTEAFF. In DNA form, the CDR3 reads TGCAGTGCCTGGGGGGTAAAAAACACTGAAGCTTTCTTT.

This clonotype was seen more than once but under ten times. This chain uses TRBV5-1 with TRBJ2-5; 14 positions match TRBD2. CDR1 is SGHRS and CDR2 is YFSETQ in the germline V gene. The CDR3 totals 19 residues. V lost 2 bases and J lost 0; bases outside the gene matches: 9. The CDR3 reads CASSFLPGLAGANQETQYF. Written as DNA, the CDR3 is TGCGCCAGCAGCTTCCTCCCGGGACTAGCGGGAGCCAACCAAGAGACCCAGTACTTC. Full variable domain (rest looked up from reference TRBV5-1 and TRBJ2-5): KAGVTQTPRYLIKTRGQQVTLSCSPISGHRSVSWYQQTPGQGLQFLFEYFSETQRNKGNFPGRFSGRQFSNSRSEMNVSTLELGDSALYLCASSFLPGLAGANQETQYFGPGTRLLVL.

The chain carries TRBV12-3 or TRBV12-4 and TRBJ1-2, with 7 bases lining up with TRBD1. V gave up 2 bases and J gave up 8 bases; unmatched junction bases: 5. The CDR3 has 13 amino acids. The CDR3 is CASSLRQGVGYTF. Written as DNA, the CDR3 is TGTGCCAGCAGTTTAAGGCAGGGGGTCGGCTACACCTTC.

This clonotype was recorded a few times. The V call is TRBV2, the J call TRBJ1-4, with 7 bases fitting TRBD1. Looked up from germline, CDR1 is SNHLY and CDR2 is FYNNEI. CDR3 size: 14 residues. After removal of 6 bases from V and 7 bases from J, the junction contained 8 bases not matched to a gene. The CDR3 is CASRPTGIREKLFF. DNA for the CDR3: TGTGCCAGCAGGCCGACAGGGATTCGTGAAAAACTGTTTTTT.

This clonotype has just a few counts. The chain uses TRBV5-6 and TRBJ2-5; D is unclear. Per germline, CDR1 SGHDT and CDR2 YYEEEE. V shed 1 base and J shed 1 base, with 17 bases lying between them. The CDR3 spans 17 residues. CDR3 nucleotide sequence: TGTGCCAGCAGCTTGAACGAACTCCTCCTGGCCCAAGAGACCCAGTACTTC. It specifies CASSLNELLLAQETQYF. Based on the CDR3 plus reference TRBV5-6 and TRBJ2-5, the full variable domain is DAGVTQSPTHLIKTRGQQVTLRCSPKSGHDTVSWYQQALGQGPQFIFQYYEEEERQRGNFPDRFSGHQFPNYSSELNVNALLLGDSALYLCASSLNELLLAQETQYFGPGTRLLVL.